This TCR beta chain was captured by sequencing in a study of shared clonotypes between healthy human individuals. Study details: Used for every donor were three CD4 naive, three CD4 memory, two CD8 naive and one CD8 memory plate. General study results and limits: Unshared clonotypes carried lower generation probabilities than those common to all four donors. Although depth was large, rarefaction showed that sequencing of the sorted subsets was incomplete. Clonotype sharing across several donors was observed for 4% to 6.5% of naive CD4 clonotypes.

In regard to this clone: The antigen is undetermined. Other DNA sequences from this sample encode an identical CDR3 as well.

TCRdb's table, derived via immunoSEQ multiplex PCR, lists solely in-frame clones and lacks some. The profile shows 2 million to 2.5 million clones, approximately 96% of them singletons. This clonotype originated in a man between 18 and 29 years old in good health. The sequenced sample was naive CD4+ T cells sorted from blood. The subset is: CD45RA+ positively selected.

The CDR3 sequence is CASSPDRVYGYTF. CDR3 coding DNA: TGTGCCAGCAGCCCCGACAGGGTATATGGCTACACCTTC. The chain couples TRBV7-9 to TRBJ1-2; 7 positions agree with TRBD1. Germline V gene sequence: CDR1 SEHNR, CDR2 FQNEAQ (reference sequence). With 5 bases clipped from V and 5 bases from J, the junction kept 5 bases outside the gene matches. The CDR3 runs 13 residues.